Listed below are T cell receptor beta chains from one sample, sequenced in a study of cytomegalovirus exposure and HLA in healthy donors. Only in-frame clones appear in the TCRdb table, and some are missing; sequencing was by immunoSEQ multiplex PCR. The table shows 150,000 to 200,000 clones, with roughly 77% occurring only once. Input material: PBMCs. Receptor source: a male donor in good health and CMV-seronegative. Each CDR3 is given with its conserved first and last residue. The D gene is left open where the match is weak. Some rows mark clone size as missing; the rest say once, few, many or name a class of expanded clone.

J gene	clone size	D gene	V gene	CDR3 length	CDR3 DNA	CDR3 protein
TRBJ1-2	.	TRBD1	TRBV27	14	TGTGCCAGCAGTTCCGGACAGGGTAACTATGGCTACACCTTC	CASSSGQGNYGYTF
TRBJ2-5	.	.	TRBV7-3	15	TGTGCCAGCAGCTTAACCAGTAGCGGCCAAGAGACCCAGTACTTC	CASSLTSSGQETQYF
TRBJ2-2	.	TRBD2	TRBV4-1	16	TGCGCCAGCAGCCCCTTCAGCGGGACTTACACCGGGGAGCTGTTTTTT	CASSPFSGTYTGELFF
TRBJ2-3	.	.	TRBV4-3	14	TGCGCCAGCAGCCAAGATCCTAGCGTGAATACGCAGTATTTT	CASSQDPSVNTQYF
TRBJ2-1	few	.	TRBV13	15	TGTGCCAGCAGCTTAGGGACTACAGAAAACAATGAGCAGTTCTTC	CASSLGTTENNEQFF
TRBJ1-1	.	TRBD1	TRBV5-1	15	TGCGCCAGCAGCTTGGGCGACAGGGATCGGACTGAAGCTTTCTTT	CASSLGDRDRTEAFF
TRBJ2-2	.	.	TRBV7-3	13	TGTGCCAGCAGCTTAGGGGGGTCCGGGGAGCTGTTTTTT	CASSLGGSGELFF
TRBJ2-6	.	.	TRBV28	14	TGTGCCAGCTGTGCGGGCGCTGGGGCCAACGTCCTGACTTTC	CASCAGAGANVLTF
TRBJ1-3	once	TRBD1	TRBV28	16	TGTGCCAGCAGTTTTGGAAAGACAGGGGGCGGAAACACCATATATTTT	CASSFGKTGGGNTIYF
TRBJ1-5	.	.	TRBV28	13	TGTGCCAGCACCGTGGAGTCACATCAGCCCCAGCATTTT	CASTVESHQPQHF
TRBJ1-2	.	TRBD1	TRBV2	14	TGTGCCAGCAGGCCGGGACAGGGTAACTATGGCTACACCTTC	CASRPGQGNYGYTF
TRBJ2-1	.	.	TRBV11-2	15	TGTGCCAGCAGCTTAATGCAGGGGCCCTACAATGAGCAGTTCTTC	CASSLMQGPYNEQFF
TRBJ1-4	few	.	TRBV11-2	14	TGTGCCAGCAGCTTAGGGAGGACTCTTGAAAAACTGTTTTTT	CASSLGRTLEKLFF
TRBJ1-2	once	TRBD1	TRBV6-5	13	TGTGCCAGCAATGTGGGACAGGGGAATGGCTACACCTTC	CASNVGQGNGYTF
TRBJ1-2	.	TRBD1	TRBV18	14	TGTGCCAGCTCACCGAACAGGGGAGACTATGGCTACACCTTC	CASSPNRGDYGYTF
TRBJ2-2	.	TRBD2	TRBV7-3	14	TGTGCCAGCAGCTCCCTAGCGGGCACCGGGGAGCTGTTTTTT	CASSSLAGTGELFF
TRBJ1-3	.	TRBD1	TRBV25-1	13	TGTGCCAGCAGATACACAGGGGAGGACACCATATATTTT	CASRYTGEDTIYF
TRBJ1-1	.	.	TRBV7-2	14	TGTGCCAGCAGCCCCCAGCAGCTCGGGACTGAAGCTTTCTTT	CASSPQQLGTEAFF
TRBJ1-3	.	.	TRBV6-1	15	TGTGCCAGCAGTGAACAGGTTAGCTCTGGAAACACCATATATTTT	CASSEQVSSGNTIYF
TRBJ1-2	.	.	TRBV2	12	TGTGCCAGCCGTTTGCGCCCCTATGGCTACACCTTC	CASRLRPYGYTF
TRBJ2-7	.	TRBD2	TRBV11-2	15	TGTGCCAGCAGCACCGGGACTAGCGGGGGTGGTGAGCAGTACTTC	CASSTGTSGGGEQYF
TRBJ2-4	few	.	TRBV18	17	TGTGCCAGCTCACCACTAGGAGGGACAGTAGCCAAAAACATTCAGTACTTC	CASSPLGGTVAKNIQYF
TRBJ1-1	.	.	TRBV11-3	11	TGTGCCAGCAGCTTAGCCCCGGGTGCTTTCTTT	CASSLAPGAFF
TRBJ2-7	.	TRBD1	TRBV7-9	15	TGTGCCAGCAGCCTCCACCGACAGGGGGGCAACGAGCAGTACTTC	CASSLHRQGGNEQYF
TRBJ1-4	few	TRBD1	TRBV5-8	17	TGTGCCAGCAGCCCGGGACAGGGTCTTTTGGCTAATGAAAAACTGTTTTTT	CASSPGQGLLANEKLFF
TRBJ2-3	few	TRBD2	TRBV25-1	15	TGTGCCAGCAGTGAATATGGGACTAGGGCAGATACGCAGTATTTT	CASSEYGTRADTQYF
TRBJ1-2	.	TRBD1	TRBV28	12	TGTGCCAGCAGATTCGACAGGGACGACTACACCTTC	CASRFDRDDYTF
TRBJ2-7	.	.	TRBV27	14	TGTGCCAGCAGTTTAGGGCAGGGGTGGAACGAGCAGTACTTC	CASSLGQGWNEQYF
TRBJ2-1	.	TRBD2	TRBV7-2	15	TGTGCCAGCAGCGATAGCGGGGCAACCTACAATGAGCAGTTCTTC	CASSDSGATYNEQFF
TRBJ1-6	.	.	TRBV2	15	TGTGCCAGCCTGACATACAGCTCCTATAATTCACCCCTCCACTTT	CASLTYSSYNSPLHF
TRBJ2-7	once	.	TRBV6-5	14	TGTGCCAGCAGTTACTCAGAGAGCTCCTACGAGCAGTACTTC	CASSYSESSYEQYF
TRBJ2-1	.	TRBD1	TRBV2	16	TGTGCCAGCAGTGATTTAGGGGGCGCGTCCTACAATGAGCAGTTCTTC	CASSDLGGASYNEQFF
TRBJ1-1	.	.	TRBV6-1	11	TGTGCCAGCAGAGCCGGACAGCGACCCTTCTTT	CASRAGQRPFF
TRBJ2-2	.	TRBD2	TRBV9	15	TGTGCCAGCAGCCTCGGGGGAACTAGCGCAGGGGAGCTGTTTTTT	CASSLGGTSAGELFF
TRBJ2-1	.	TRBD2	TRBV4-3	21	TGCGCCAGCAGCCAAGAAGGCCCTAGCGGGAGGAATAAAGGGGTGCATTATGAGCAGTTCTTC	CASSQEGPSGRNKGVHYEQFF
TRBJ1-4	few	.	TRBV5-5	16	TGTGCCAGCAGCCGAAATAGAGCGGCAACTAATGAAAAACTGTTTTTT	CASSRNRAATNEKLFF
TRBJ1-4	.	.	TRBV7-8	15	TGTGCCAGCAGCCTTAGCCGAGTACCTAATGAAAAACTGTTTTTT	CASSLSRVPNEKLFF